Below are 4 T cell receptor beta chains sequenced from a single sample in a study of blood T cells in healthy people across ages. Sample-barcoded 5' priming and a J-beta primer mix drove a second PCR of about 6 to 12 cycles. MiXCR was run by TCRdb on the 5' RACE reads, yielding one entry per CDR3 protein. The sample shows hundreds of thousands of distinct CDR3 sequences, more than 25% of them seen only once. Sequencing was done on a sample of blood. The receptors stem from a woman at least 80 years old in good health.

This chain's CDR3 is CASSPRQGSGDSPLHF. In nucleotides, the CDR3 is TGCGCCAGCAGCCCAAGACAGGGTTCAGGCGATTCACCCCTCCACTTT. The chain is built from TRBV5-1 and TRBJ1-6; 7 bases agree with TRBD1. Germline CDR1 and CDR2: SGHRS and YFSETQ. J lost 8 bases, V lost 4 bases, and 12 bases had no gene match. The CDR3 runs to 16 residues. The full variable domain, in which reference TRBV5-1 and TRBJ1-6 provide the parts outside the CDR3, is KAGVTQTPRYLIKTRGQQVTLSCSPISGHRSVSWYQQTPGQGLQFLFEYFSETQRNKGNFPGRFSGRQFSNSRSEMNVSTLELGDSALYLCASSPRQGSGDSPLHFGNGTRLTVT.

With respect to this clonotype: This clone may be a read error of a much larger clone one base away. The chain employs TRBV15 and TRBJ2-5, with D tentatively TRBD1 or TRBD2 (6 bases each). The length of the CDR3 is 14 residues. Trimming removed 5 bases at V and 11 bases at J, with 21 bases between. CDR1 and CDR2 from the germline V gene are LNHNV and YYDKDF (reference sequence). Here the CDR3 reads CATSRGGNTNEQYF. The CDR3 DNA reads TGTGCCACCAGCCGAGGGGGGAATACGAATGAGCAGTACTTC.

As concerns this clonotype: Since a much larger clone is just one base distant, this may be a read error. CDR3 DNA sequence: TGCGCCAGCAGCGCGGGACTAGGGGGTGGGAATGAGCAGTACTTC. Residues: CASSAGLGGGNEQYF. The chain recombines TRBV5-1 with TRBJ2-5, with 8 bases matching TRBD2. V dropped 4 bases and J dropped 11; count of bases not matched to a gene: 16. Per germline, CDR1 SGHRS and CDR2 YFSETQ. The length of the CDR3 is 15 residues. Combining the CDR3 with reference TRBV5-1 and TRBJ2-5 gives the whole variable domain KAGVTQTPRYLIKTRGQQVTLSCSPISGHRSVSWYQQTPGQGLQFLFEYFSETQRNKGNFPGRFSGRQFSNSRSEMNVSTLELGDSALYLCASSAGLGGGNEQYFGPGTRLLVL.

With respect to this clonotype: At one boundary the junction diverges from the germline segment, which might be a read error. The CDR3 reads CAGSGQTDTQYF. In DNA form, the CDR3 reads TGTGCCGGCAGTGGACAGACAGATACGCAGTATTTT. The rearrangement uses TRBV6-1 and TRBJ2-3; D perhaps matches TRBD1 (6 bases). Germline V CDR1 and CDR2: MNHNS, SASEGT. CDR3 length: 12 residues.